This TCR beta chain was sequenced for a study of cytomegalovirus exposure and HLA in healthy donors. Turning to the study itself: Most genotyped donors, roughly 80% of 398, had Caucasian-associated genetic ancestry.

As concerns this clone: Its antigen remains unknown.

This CDR3 is built from 14 residues. Germline V lookup: CDR1 SNHLY, CDR2 FYNNEI. V gave up 7 bases and J gave up 6 bases; unmatched junction bases: 6. These donors, healthy bone marrow donors, were studied. With 60 Vbeta and 13 Jbeta primers, the PCR was carried out. Data came from immunoSEQ multiplex PCR; TCRdb stores just in-frame clones and leaves some out. The repertoire holds some 170,000 clones, with roughly 78% as singletons. Study outcomes and limitations: Across donors, presence/absence analyses took sequencing depth to be roughly uniform. Most TCR beta V segments were productive about 87% or about 30% of the time in an earlier analysis.

This sequence was found in a man between 35 and 55 years old in good health and CMV-seronegative. Specimen: PBMCs. The chain has TRBV2 and TRBJ2-2, with TRBD1 identical over 9 bases. The CDR3 loop is CASKEQGASGELFF. The CDR3 DNA sequence: TGTGCCAGCAAAGAACAGGGGGCCTCCGGGGAGCTGTTTTTT.